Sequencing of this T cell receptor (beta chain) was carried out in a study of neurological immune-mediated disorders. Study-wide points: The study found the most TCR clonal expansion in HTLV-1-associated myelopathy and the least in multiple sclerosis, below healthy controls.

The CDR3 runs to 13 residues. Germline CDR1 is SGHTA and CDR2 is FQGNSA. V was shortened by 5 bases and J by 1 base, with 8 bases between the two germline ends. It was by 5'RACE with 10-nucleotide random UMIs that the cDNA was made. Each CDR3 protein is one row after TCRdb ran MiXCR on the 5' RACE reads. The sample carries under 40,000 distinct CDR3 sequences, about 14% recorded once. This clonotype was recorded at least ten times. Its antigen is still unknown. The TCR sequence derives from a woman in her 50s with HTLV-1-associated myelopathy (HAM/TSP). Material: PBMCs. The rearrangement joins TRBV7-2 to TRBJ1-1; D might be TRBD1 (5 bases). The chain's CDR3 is CASSAGPNTEAFF. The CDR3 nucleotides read TGTGCCAGCAGCGCGGGACCGAACACTGAAGCTTTCTTT.